This T cell receptor beta chain was captured by sequencing in a study of vaccination effects on CD4 cells after COVID-19. This clone was observed a few times. As yet, its antigen is unknown. Peptide-pool stimulation followed by sequencing identified expanded antigen-specific CD4+ clonotypes in the ViraFEST assay. Having been cultured for about ten days, the cells underwent CD4+ T cell isolation. The individual was infected with SARS-CoV-2 between March and December 2020, as confirmed by PCR. Produced via immunoSEQ multiplex PCR; TCRdb's table is partial and in-frame only. The data contain under 55,000 clones, around 72% of them singletons. This CDR3 has 13 amino acids. V lost 4 bases and J lost 7, with 10 bases in between. The germline V gene has CDR1 SGHTA and CDR2 FQGTGA.

The material sequenced was CD4+ T cells from PBMCs cultured with a peptide pool, taken before COVID-19 vaccination. This receptor was identified in a human donor who had a prior SARS-CoV-2 infection. This rearrangement joins TRBV7-3 to TRBJ2-2; D not resolved. The CDR3 region has the DNA TGTGCCAGCAGCTCAGAAAGAGGCGGGGAGCTGTTTTTT. Translating gives CASSSERGGELFF.